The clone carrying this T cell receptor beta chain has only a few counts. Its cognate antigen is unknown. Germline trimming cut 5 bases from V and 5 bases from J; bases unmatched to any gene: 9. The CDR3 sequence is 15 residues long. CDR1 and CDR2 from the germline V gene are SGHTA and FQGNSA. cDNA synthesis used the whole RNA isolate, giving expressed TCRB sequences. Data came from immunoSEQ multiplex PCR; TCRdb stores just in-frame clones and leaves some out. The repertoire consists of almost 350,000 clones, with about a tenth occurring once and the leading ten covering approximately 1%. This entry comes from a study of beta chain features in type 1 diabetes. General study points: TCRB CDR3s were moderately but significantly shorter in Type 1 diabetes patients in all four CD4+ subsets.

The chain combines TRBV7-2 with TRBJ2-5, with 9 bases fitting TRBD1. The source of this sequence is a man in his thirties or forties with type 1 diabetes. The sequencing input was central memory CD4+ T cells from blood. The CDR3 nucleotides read TGTGCCAGCAGCGTGCCGGGACAGGGTAGTGAGACCCAGTACTTC. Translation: CASSVPGQGSETQYF.